This TCR beta chain originates from a study of blood T cell repertoires in COVID-19. At the level of the study: Whether acute or convalescent, the COVID-19 samples came from the United States, Italy and Spain. PBMCs, B-cell-depleted T cells, or T cells were the source of the cDNA or gDNA that made up the material.

TCRdb's copy holds only in-frame clones and misses some; the assay was immunoSEQ multiplex PCR. The top ten hold over 9% of the sample, which has about 280,000 clones, around nine tenths seen once. The CDR3 contains 15 residues. Unmatched junction bases numbered 6, after V lost 7 bases and J lost 5 bases. Germline V gene lookup returns CDR1 LGHNT and CDR2 FRNRAP. The material sequenced was peripheral blood. This TCR was sampled from a woman aged 25 to 39 with COVID-19, enrolled during active disease. This chain joins TRBV12-5 and TRBJ2-5; 14 bases are a match to TRBD2. The CDR3 protein is CASAPTSGRGETQYF. In DNA form, the CDR3 reads TGTGCTAGTGCCCCGACTAGCGGGAGGGGTGAGACCCAGTACTTC.